The 13 T cell receptor beta chains reported below all come from one sample, sequenced in a study of tumor and adjacent non-tumor tissue in lung cancer. This sample's RNA came from whole unsorted tissue. The normal lung tissue was taken more than 3 cm from the tumor edge. Three rounds of nested PCR, following a modified ARM-PCR protocol, produced the TCRbeta library. Each CDR3 protein gets one entry after TCRdb re-called the multiplex PCR reads with MiXCR. Here the sample spans 43,000 or so distinct CDR3 sequences, approximately 57% being singletons. Sequences were obtained from distant non-tumor lung tissue. Receptor source: a man in his forties or fifties with non-small cell lung cancer.

This clonotype occurred once. The rearrangement links TRBV11-1 to TRBJ1-1; 8 nucleotides align to TRBD1. Germline loops: CDR1 SGHAT, CDR2 FQDESV (reference sequence). Trimming took 6 bases from V and 7 from J; bases not matched to a gene: 7. This CDR3 spans 13 amino acids. DNA of the CDR3: TGTGCCAGCAGTCCCAAGACAGGGGATGAAGCTTTCTTT. Translating gives CASSPKTGDEAFF.

This clonotype is a singleton in its sample. Here the CDR3 omits its conserved ending phenylalanine or tryptophan, so a read error is the likely source. This CDR3 is CASRIYNQPQHL. The DNA for the CDR3 is TGTGCCAGCAGAATCTATAATCAGCCCCAGCATCTT. V gene TRBV6-6 combines with J gene TRBJ1-5; D is undetermined. The CDR3 spans 12 residues. Germline values: CDR1 MNHNY, CDR2 SVGAGI (reference sequence). V was clipped by 6 bases and J by 4 bases, with 7 bases between them.

This clonotype was seen many times. This rearrangement joins TRBV10-2 to TRBJ1-3, with 9 positions matching TRBD1. The CDR3 length is 16 residues. Germline V gives CDR1 WSHSY, CDR2 SAAADI. V trimming: 7 bases; J trimming: 0 bases; junction bases outside the gene matches: 7. The CDR3 loop reads CASKPGQGLSGNTIYF. The CDR3 DNA reads TGCGCCAGCAAACCGGGACAGGGCCTCTCTGGAAACACCATATATTTT.

About this clonotype itself: Just one base apart from a much larger clone, this may be a read error. The V call is TRBV20-1, the J call TRBJ2-1; 9 bases match TRBD2. Looked up from germline, CDR1 is DFQATT and CDR2 is SNEGSKA (reference sequence). After removal of 3 bases from V and 7 bases from J, the junction contained 7 bases not matched to a gene. This CDR3 region has 14 residues. In DNA, the CDR3 is TGCAGTGCTAGTAAGGGGACTAGCTGTAATGAGCAGTTCTTC. It encodes CSASKGTSCNEQFF.

As concerns this clonotype: A read error is possible here, since a much larger clone lies one base away. The chain joins TRBV7-9 to TRBJ2-5; D assignment may be TRBD1 or TRBD2 (5 bases each). CDR3 length equals 17 residues. Germline CDR1 and CDR2: SEHNR and FQNEAQ (reference sequence). The CDR3: CASSPGTAFGLGETLYF. CDR3 bases: TGTGCCAGCAGCCCCGGGACCGCATTCGGATTGGGGGAGACCCTGTACTTC.

J is TRBJ2-7 and V is TRBV20-1, with 11 bases fitting TRBD2. This CDR3 has 14 amino acids. The V and J ends lost 5 bases and 2 bases, in that order; junction bases with no gene match: 5. The germline V gene encodes CDR1 DFQATT and CDR2 SNEGSKA (reference sequence). CDR3 coding DNA: TGCAGTGCTCCCGGGACTAGCGGACCCTACGAGCAGTACTTC. The encoded protein is CSAPGTSGPYEQYF.

With respect to this clonotype: Sequence at one end of the junction differs from germline and may be a read error. The chain carries TRBV11-3 and TRBJ1-5; weak D call: TRBD1 (5 bases). The CDR3 covers 14 residues. Germline values: CDR1 SGHNT, CDR2 YENEEA. The DNA of the CDR3 is TGTGCCAGCAGCTTAGACAGGGTCAATGTGCCCCAGCATTTC. Translated: CASSLDRVNVPQHF.

Note on this clonotype: The junction departs from germline at one end; a sequencing error may be responsible. This chain joins TRBV13 and TRBJ2-6, with a weak D call TRBD1 (6 bases). This CDR3 comprises 18 residues. The V gene's germline CDR1 is PRHDT and CDR2 FYEKMQ (reference sequence). CDR3 region: CASSSTYSRGFGANILTF. CDR3 nucleotides: TGTGCCAGCAGCTCCACTTACTCCAGGGGATTCGGGGCCAACATCCTGACTTTC.

A word on this clonotype: Mismatch with germline at one junction end may stem from a read error. The rearrangement links TRBV11-1 to TRBJ2-5; 7 bases line up with TRBD2. This CDR3 region has 16 residues. In germline, CDR1 is SGHAT, CDR2 FQDESV (reference sequence). The CDR3: CASTSWTSGVQETQYF. The CDR3, as DNA: TGTGCCAGCACCTCCTGGACTAGTGGGGTACAAGAGACTCAGTACTTC.

Of note for this clonotype: The junction does not match germline at one end; this may be a read error. The genes are TRBV28 and TRBJ2-7; D tentatively reads TRBD1 or TRBD2 (6 bases each). Germline V CDR1 and CDR2: MDHEN, SYDVKM. This CDR3 spans 14 amino acids. The CDR3: CASDGWGAGYEQYF. The DNA for the CDR3 is TGTGCCAGCGATGGCTGGGGGGCTGGATACGAGCAATACTTC.

A note on this clonotype: Compared with germline, one end of the junction differs, possibly owing to a read error. Here the CDR3 reads CACSPCGEENTIYF. The DNA for the CDR3 is TGTGCCTGCAGCCCGTGCGGGGAAGAAAACACCATATATTTT. The rearrangement links TRBV5-6 to TRBJ1-3, with D uncertain. The CDR3 has 14 amino acids. Germline V CDR1 and CDR2: SGHDT, YYEEEE. The variable domain in full, completed from reference TRBV5-6 and TRBJ1-3, reads DAGVTQSPTHLIKTRGQQVTLRCSPKSGHDTVSWYQQALGQGPQFIFQYYEEEERQRGNFPDRFSGHQFPNYSSELNVNALLLGDSALYLCACSPCGEENTIYFGEGSWLTVV.

The count of this clonotype is one. An end of the junction does not agree with germline; a read error may underlie this. This chain links TRBV20-1 with TRBJ2-5; D possibly corresponds to TRBD2 (7 bases). CDR1 and CDR2 (germline): DFQATT, SNEGSKA (reference sequence). CDR3 length equals 14 residues. CDR3 region: CSASGGALGETQHF. CDR3 sequence (DNA): TGCAGTGCTAGTGGGGGGGCCCTCGGGGAGACCCAGCACTTC.

A note on this clonotype: A read error may produce the germline difference seen at one junction end. The chain couples TRBV11-2 to TRBJ2-7, with D unclear. This CDR3 has 14 residues. The germline CDR1 and CDR2 sequences are SGHAT and FQNNGV. CDR3 sequence (DNA): TGTGCCAGCACGACACATGGTGCCAGCTACGAGCAGTACTTT. It translates to CASTTHGASYEQYF. Variable domain in full (rest from reference TRBV11-2 and TRBJ2-7): EAGVAQSPRYKIIEKRQSVAFWCNPISGHATLYWYQQILGQGPKLLIQFQNNGVVDDSQLPKDRFSAERLKGVDSTLKIQPAKLEDSAVYLCASTTHGASYEQYFGPGTRLTVT.